This T cell receptor (beta chain) was recovered during a study of T cells after yellow fever vaccination. Study-level findings and limits: Booster sampling recovered most clones from primary vaccination (96% CD4, roughly 90% CD8). Secondary responses were weaker yet peaked faster, day 5 versus 15. In FACS-sorted repertoires, abundant clonotypes from the bulk population could appear as contaminants.

TCRdb reprocessed the 5' RACE reads with MiXCR, giving one entry per CDR3 protein. The data hold 350,000 to 450,000 distinct CDR3 sequences, with roughly a sixth observed a single time. The CDR3 is made up of 16 amino acids. Germline V lookup: CDR1 LNHNV, CDR2 YYDKDF (reference sequence). The V segment lost 6 bases and the J segment 3 bases; nucleotides outside the gene matches: 8. Concerning this clonotype: Its antigen is still unknown.

Sequencing was performed on PBMCs, taken before the yellow fever booster vaccination. The chain links TRBV15 to TRBJ2-3; 11 bases match TRBD2. This TCR was recovered from a man in his late teens or twenties who received the YFV17D yellow fever vaccine. The DNA of the CDR3 is TGTGCCACCAGTAGTAGCGGGGGGGCGGGGACAGATACGCAGTATTTT. Translating it yields CATSSSGGAGTDTQYF.